These 6 T cell receptor beta chains originate from one sample sequenced in a study of blood T cell repertoires in COVID-19. The method was immunoSEQ multiplex PCR; TCRdb's version includes in-frame clones alone and lacks a portion of them. The sample holds 170,000 or so clones; 75% to 90% are singletons and the top ten take 6% to 6.5%. Sequenced: PBMCs or T cells enriched from blood (not recorded which). These receptors were obtained from a middle-aged man who had recovered from COVID-19.

The chain joins TRBV15 to TRBJ1-1; D not certain. The V end lost 0 bases, the J end lost 7 bases, and 15 bases lay between the germline ends. Germline V lookup: CDR1 LNHNV, CDR2 YYDKDF (reference sequence). This CDR3 is 15 amino acids long. CDR3 nucleotide sequence: TGTGCCACCAGCAGAGATCTCGCGGCGATCGGTGAAGCTTTCTTT. Translation: CATSRDLAAIGEAFF.

In this sample, this clone turned up once. The chain recombines TRBV6-5 with TRBJ2-7; TRBD1 matches at 9 bases. In germline, CDR1 is MNHEY, CDR2 SVGAGI. This CDR3 contains 15 residues. The ends lost 0 bases at V and 4 bases at J; junction bases unmatched: 4. CDR3 in amino acids: CASSYSGDRVYEQYF. Here the CDR3 DNA reads TGTGCCAGCAGTTACTCTGGGGACAGGGTGTACGAGCAGTACTTC.

This chain links TRBV6-1 with TRBJ1-5, with D perhaps TRBD1 (5 bases). Germline V gene data show CDR1 as MNHNS and CDR2 as SASEGT. V was clipped by 3 bases and J by 0 bases, with 15 bases between them. The CDR3 sequence is 17 residues long. The CDR3 is CASSDLVTEPSNQPQHF. CDR3 DNA sequence: TGTGCCAGCAGTGACCTCGTGACAGAACCTAGCAATCAGCCCCAGCATTTT.

V usage is TRBV28 and J usage is TRBJ1-1; 7 bases map to TRBD1. In germline, CDR1 is MDHEN, CDR2 SYDVKM. V lost 5 bases and J lost 4; bases outside the gene matches: 4. The CDR3 is made up of 13 amino acids. The CDR3 DNA follows: TGTGCCAGCAGTGTACAGGGGACCACTGAAGCTTTCTTT. The encoded protein is CASSVQGTTEAFF. The full variable domain, in which reference TRBV28 and TRBJ1-1 provide the parts outside the CDR3, is DVKVTQSSRYLVKRTGEKVFLECVQDMDHENMFWYRQDPGLGLRLIYFSYDVKMKEKGDIPEGYSVSREKKERFSLILESASTNQTSMYLCASSVQGTTEAFFGQGTRLTVV.

This rearrangement joins TRBV28 to TRBJ2-7; D may be TRBD2 (6 bases). The CDR3 runs 11 residues. In germline, CDR1 is MDHEN, CDR2 SYDVKM. The V and J ends lost 8 bases and 1 base respectively, with 6 bases between them. DNA for the CDR3: TGTGCCAGCGGGGGGTCCTACGAGCAGTACTTC. This encodes CASGGSYEQYF.

A note on this clone: At one end the junction does not follow the germline gene, possibly because of a read error. The chain joins TRBV12-3 or TRBV12-4 to TRBJ2-7; 7 bases are a match to TRBD2. The CDR3 is 13 amino acids. The CDR3 reads CASSLALGRECDF. DNA of the CDR3: TGTGCCAGCAGTTTAGCGTTAGGGAGGGAATGCGACTTC.